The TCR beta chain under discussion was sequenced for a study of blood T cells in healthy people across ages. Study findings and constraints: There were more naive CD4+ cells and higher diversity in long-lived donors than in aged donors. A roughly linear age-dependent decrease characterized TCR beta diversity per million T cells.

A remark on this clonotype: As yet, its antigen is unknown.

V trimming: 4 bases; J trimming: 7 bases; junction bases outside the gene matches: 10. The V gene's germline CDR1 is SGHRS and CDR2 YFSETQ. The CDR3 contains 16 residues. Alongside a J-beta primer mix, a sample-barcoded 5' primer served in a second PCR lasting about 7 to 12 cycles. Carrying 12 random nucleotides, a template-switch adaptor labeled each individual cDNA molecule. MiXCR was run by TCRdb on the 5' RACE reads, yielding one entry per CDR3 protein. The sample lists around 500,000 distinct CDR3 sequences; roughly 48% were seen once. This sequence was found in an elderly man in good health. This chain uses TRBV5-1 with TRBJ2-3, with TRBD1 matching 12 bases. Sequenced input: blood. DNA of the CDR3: TGCGCCAGCAGCCTCCTTGGGACAGGGGGCGCGTATACGCAGTATTTT. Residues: CASSLLGTGGAYTQYF.